Following are 12 T cell receptor beta chains from one sample sequenced in a study of a mutant IDH1 vaccine in newly diagnosed glioma. Clones were sequenced by immunoSEQ multiplex PCR, and TCRdb holds only the in-frame ones, with some missing. The table shows 60,000 or so clones, with about 85% occurring only once. For these TCRs, the target antigens are not known. Time point meaning: week 23, last vaccination. Topical imiquimod accompanied each vaccine dose, which consisted of 300 ug of mutant IDH1 20-mer peptide. The sequencing here drew on PBMCs, taken from a glioma patient whose treatment included an IDH1 peptide vaccine. The receptors stem from a young man with glioma.

The rearrangement links TRBV2 to TRBJ2-7, with 9 bases matching TRBD1. Germline loops: CDR1 SNHLY, CDR2 FYNNEI. This CDR3 is 13 amino acids long. The junction had 6 bases not matched to a gene; V was cut back by 2 bases and J by 10 bases. The CDR3 DNA sequence: TGTGCCAGCAGTGAAAACAGGGGGCTAAGTCAGTACTTC. Amino acid sequence: CASSENRGLSQYF. The variable domain in full, completed from reference TRBV2 and TRBJ2-7, reads EPEVTQTPSHQVTQMGQEVILRCVPISNHLYFYWYRQILGQKVEFLVSFYNNEISEKSEIFDDQFSVERPDGSNFTLKIRSTKLEDSAMYFCASSENRGLSQYFGPGTRLTVT.

V is TRBV18 and J is TRBJ1-5; no firm D call. V lost 6 bases and J 7 bases, leaving 10 bases between the germline ends. Germline V gene sequence: CDR1 KGHSH, CDR2 LQKENI. This CDR3 is built from 12 residues. CDR3 amino acids: CASSYQAQPQHF. CDR3 DNA: TGTGCCAGCTCGTATCAGGCCCAGCCCCAGCATTTT.

This sequence joins TRBV7-9 and TRBJ1-4; 7 bases align to TRBD1. CDR3 size: 16 residues. The junction had 10 bases not matched to a gene; V was cut back by 4 bases and J by 5 bases. From germline, CDR1 is SEHNR and CDR2 FQNEAQ (reference sequence). The CDR3 region has the DNA TGTGCCAGCAGCTCTAGACGACAGGGCGGAAATGAAAAACTGTTTTTT. Translating it yields CASSSRRQGGNEKLFF.

The chain recombines TRBV27 with TRBJ2-7; D perhaps matches TRBD2 (7 bases). Germline V gene sequence: CDR1 MNHEY, CDR2 SMNVEV (reference sequence). With 7 bases removed from V and 11 bases from J, the gap between germline ends came to 30 bases. This CDR3 is built from 16 residues. As DNA, the CDR3 is TGTGCCAGCAAGCCAAGGGGCGCAACCCAAGGGGGGGTTGAGTACTTC. This gives the protein CASKPRGATQGGVEYF.

This clone was seen only once. J is TRBJ1-1 and V is TRBV11-2, with D perhaps matching TRBD1 (5 bases). CDR1 SGHAT and CDR2 FQNNGV come from the germline V gene. Trimming shortened V by 4 bases and J by 1 base, and 16 bases separated the two germline ends. The CDR3 extends over 16 amino acids. Here the CDR3 DNA reads TGTGCCAGCAGCTCGTTCCGGGACGGATGGAACACTGAAGCTTTCTTT. It yields the protein CASSSFRDGWNTEAFF.

V usage is TRBV23-1 and J usage is TRBJ2-1, with D perhaps assigned TRBD1 or TRBD2 (6 bases each). TRBV23-1 is an open reading frame, and its role is uncertain. The CDR3 covers 14 residues. Trimming removed 4 bases at V and 4 bases at J, with 11 bases between. The CDR3 DNA is TGCGCCAGCAGTCTGCGGGACACTTACAATGAGCAGTTCTTC. Protein sequence: CASSLRDTYNEQFF.

This chain connects TRBV6-1 to TRBJ1-4; 7 bases map to TRBD1. V was pared by 10 bases and J by 5 bases, with 7 bases of the junction left unmatched. This CDR3 is built from 13 residues. Germline V lookup: CDR1 MNHNS, CDR2 SASEGT. The DNA of the CDR3 is TGTGCCATTTCAGGGGGGACAAATGAAAAACTGTTTTTT. Translating it yields CAISGGTNEKLFF.

The chain employs TRBV10-3 and TRBJ1-5; TRBD1 aligns across 7 bases. This CDR3 has 14 residues. With 3 bases clipped from V and 5 bases from J, the junction kept 4 bases outside the gene matches. The V gene's germline CDR1 is ENHRY and CDR2 SYGVKD. The CDR3 DNA reads TGTGCCATCAGTGACCGGGACAGCTATCAGCCCCAGCATTTT. Its translation is CAISDRDSYQPQHF.

The chain is built from TRBV4-1 and TRBJ2-1; D is perhaps TRBD2 (5 bases). CDR1 and CDR2 from the germline V gene are MGHRA and YSYEKL. This CDR3 is 14 amino acids long. V shed 2 bases and J shed 7 bases, with 12 bases lying between them. The CDR3 here is CASSQPLRGNEQFF. The CDR3 nucleotides read TGCGCCAGCAGCCAACCTCTACGGGGAAATGAGCAGTTCTTC.

The chain joins TRBV5-4 to TRBJ1-2; D perhaps matches TRBD1 (6 bases). Trimming shortened V by 4 bases and J by 3 bases, and 13 bases separated the two germline ends. In germline, CDR1 is SGHNT, CDR2 YYREEE (reference sequence). This CDR3 is 14 amino acids long. In DNA form, the CDR3 reads TGTGCCAGCAGCGCTGACAGGACATACTATGGCTACACCTTC. Translating it yields CASSADRTYYGYTF.

The genes are TRBV27 and TRBJ1-5; 9 bases match TRBD1. Germline V gene lookup returns CDR1 MNHEY and CDR2 SMNVEV (reference sequence). The V segment lost 5 bases and the J segment 5 bases; nucleotides outside the gene matches: 13. This CDR3 has 17 amino acids. The CDR3 reads CASSANRGHSSDQPQHF. The CDR3 nucleotides are TGTGCCAGCAGTGCTAACAGGGGGCATAGTTCAGATCAGCCCCAGCATTTT.

The chain links TRBV5-1 to TRBJ1-1; D gene ambiguous. The CDR3 is 12 amino acids. CDR1 is SGHRS and CDR2 is YFSETQ in the germline V gene. V shed 4 bases and J shed 1 base, with 5 bases lying between them. The CDR3 nucleotides read TGCGCCAGCAGCGAGTCGAACACTGAAGCTTTCTTT. This codes for CASSESNTEAFF.